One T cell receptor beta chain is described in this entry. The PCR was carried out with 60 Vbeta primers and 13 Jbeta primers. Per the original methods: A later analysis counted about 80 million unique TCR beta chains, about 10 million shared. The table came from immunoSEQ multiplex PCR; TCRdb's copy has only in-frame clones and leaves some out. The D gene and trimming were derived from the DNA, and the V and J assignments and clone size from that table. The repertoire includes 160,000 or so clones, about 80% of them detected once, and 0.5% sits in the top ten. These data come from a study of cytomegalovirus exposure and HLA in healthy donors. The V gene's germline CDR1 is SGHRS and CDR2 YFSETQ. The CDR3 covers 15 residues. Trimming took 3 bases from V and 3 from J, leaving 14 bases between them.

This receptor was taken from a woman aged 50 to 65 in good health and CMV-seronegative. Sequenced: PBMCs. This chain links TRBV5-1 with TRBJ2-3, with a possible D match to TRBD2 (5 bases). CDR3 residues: CASSYFRDRTDTQYF. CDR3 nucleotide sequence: TGCGCCAGCAGCTATTTCCGGGATCGGACAGATACGCAGTATTTT.